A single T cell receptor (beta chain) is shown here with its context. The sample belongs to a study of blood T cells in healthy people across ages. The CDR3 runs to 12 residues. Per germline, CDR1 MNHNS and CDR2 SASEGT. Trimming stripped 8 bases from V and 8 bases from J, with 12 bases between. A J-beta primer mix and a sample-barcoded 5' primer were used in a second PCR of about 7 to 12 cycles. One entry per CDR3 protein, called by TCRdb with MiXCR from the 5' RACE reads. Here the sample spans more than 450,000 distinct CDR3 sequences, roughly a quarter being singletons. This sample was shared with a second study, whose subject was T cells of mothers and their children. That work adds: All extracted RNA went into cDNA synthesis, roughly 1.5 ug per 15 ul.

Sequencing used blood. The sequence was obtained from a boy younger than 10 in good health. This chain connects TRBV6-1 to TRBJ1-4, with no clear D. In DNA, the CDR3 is TGTGCCAGCGGCAGATACGGAGAAAAACTGTTTTTT. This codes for CASGRYGEKLFF.